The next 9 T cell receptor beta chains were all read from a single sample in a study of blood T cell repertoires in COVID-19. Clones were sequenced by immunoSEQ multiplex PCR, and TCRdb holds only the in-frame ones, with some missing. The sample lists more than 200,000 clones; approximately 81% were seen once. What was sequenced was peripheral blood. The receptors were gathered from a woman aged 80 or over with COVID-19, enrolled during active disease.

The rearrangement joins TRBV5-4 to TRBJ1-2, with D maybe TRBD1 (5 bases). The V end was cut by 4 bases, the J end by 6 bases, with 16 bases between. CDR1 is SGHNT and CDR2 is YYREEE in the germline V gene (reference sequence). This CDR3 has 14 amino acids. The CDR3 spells CASSRKMGEDGYTF. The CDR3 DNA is TGTGCCAGCAGCCGCAAGATGGGGGAGGATGGCTACACCTTC.

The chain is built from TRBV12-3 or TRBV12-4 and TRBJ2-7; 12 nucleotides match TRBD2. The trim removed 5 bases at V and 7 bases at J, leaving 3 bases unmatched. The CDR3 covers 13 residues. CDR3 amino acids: CASSPGLAGEQYV. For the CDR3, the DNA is TGTGCCAGCAGTCCGGGACTAGCGGGTGAGCAGTACGTC.

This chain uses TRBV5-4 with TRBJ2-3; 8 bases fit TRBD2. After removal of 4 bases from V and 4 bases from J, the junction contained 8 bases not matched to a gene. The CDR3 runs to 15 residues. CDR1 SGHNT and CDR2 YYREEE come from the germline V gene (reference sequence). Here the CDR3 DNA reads TGTGCCAGCAGCCAACCCGGGACTAGTTCAGATACGCAGTATTTT. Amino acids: CASSQPGTSSDTQYF.

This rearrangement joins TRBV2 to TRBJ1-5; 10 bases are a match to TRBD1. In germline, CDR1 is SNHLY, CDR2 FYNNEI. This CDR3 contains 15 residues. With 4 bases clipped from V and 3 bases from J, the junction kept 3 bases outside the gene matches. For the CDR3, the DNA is TGTGCCAGCAGTGGGGGGACAGGGGCCAATCAGCCCCAGCATTTT. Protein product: CASSGGTGANQPQHF.

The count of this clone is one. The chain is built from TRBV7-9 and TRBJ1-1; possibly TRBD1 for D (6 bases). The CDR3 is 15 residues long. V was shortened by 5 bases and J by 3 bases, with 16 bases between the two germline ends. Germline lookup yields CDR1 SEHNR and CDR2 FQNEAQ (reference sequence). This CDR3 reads CASSQTGSWDTEAFF. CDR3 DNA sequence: TGTGCCAGCAGCCAAACAGGGTCATGGGACACTGAAGCTTTCTTT.

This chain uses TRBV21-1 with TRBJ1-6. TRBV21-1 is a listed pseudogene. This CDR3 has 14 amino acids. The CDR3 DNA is TGTGCCAGCAGCCCCGCGGGGGAGGAATCACCCCTCCACTTT. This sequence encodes CASSPAGEESPLHF.

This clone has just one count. Here the CDR3 reads CASSQDTSGYYGYTF. DNA for the CDR3: TGTGCCAGCAGCCAAGACACGAGCGGATACTATGGCTACACCTTC. The rearrangement links TRBV3-1 (or the pseudogene TRBV3-2) to TRBJ1-2; D gene ambiguous. This CDR3 contains 15 residues. V was shortened by 0 bases and J by 3 bases, with 11 bases between the two germline ends. The germline V gene encodes CDR1 LGHDT and CDR2 YNNKEL (reference sequence).

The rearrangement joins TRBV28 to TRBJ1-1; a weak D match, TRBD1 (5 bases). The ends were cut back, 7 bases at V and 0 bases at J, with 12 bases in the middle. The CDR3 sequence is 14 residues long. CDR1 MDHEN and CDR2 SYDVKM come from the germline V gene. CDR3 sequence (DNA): TGTGCCAGCAACCGCCGGACAATGAACACTGAAGCTTTCTTT. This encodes CASNRRTMNTEAFF.

DNA of the CDR3: TGCGCCAGCAGCTTCGGGGAGATCTATGGCTACACCTTC. As protein: CASSFGEIYGYTF. V and J are TRBV5-1 and TRBJ1-2; D is ambiguous. Germline values: CDR1 SGHRS, CDR2 YFSETQ. The CDR3 covers 13 residues. With 2 bases removed from V and 4 bases from J, the gap between germline ends came to 9 bases.